This TCR beta chain was observed in a study of metastatic and nonmetastatic thyroid tumors. Study as a whole: Across blood and tumor or nodule tissue, repertoires from malignant and benign thyroid patients were compared with one another.

V shed 2 bases and J shed 4 bases, with 12 bases lying between them. The CDR3 spans 15 residues. CDR1 is MNHNS, CDR2 SASEGT, per germline. Findings of the study overall: Compared with benign nodules, malignant thyroid tumors were reported to have significantly higher TCR beta diversity in both blood and tumor.

Ahead of thyroid surgery, no patient had received treatment of any kind. This clone has more than one count but fewer than ten. Its target is not known. Study processing details: What underpinned the distant-metastasis classifier for papillary thyroid cancer was the set of CDR3 differences across clinicopathological groups. With MiXCR, TCRdb called clones anew from the PCR reads. None of the V and J calls come from the authors' own analysis; TCRdb made them. The sample carries some 35,000 clones, less than 40% recorded once. This sequence joins TRBV6-1 and TRBJ2-1, with D tentatively TRBD1 (6 bases). The receptor comes from a female donor with papillary thyroid cancer or a benign thyroid nodule (not recorded which). Some clones in this sample may be carry-over from other donors' samples. Specimen: tumor tissue. The CDR3: CASSEKGDGYNEQFF. CDR3 nucleotides: TGTGCCAGCAGTGAAAAGGGGGACGGTTACAATGAGCAGTTCTTC.